The sequence of this T cell receptor (beta chain) was determined in a study of shared clonotypes between healthy human individuals. The protocol was immunoSEQ multiplex PCR, while the TCRdb copy is restricted to in-frame clones and leaves out a portion. The table records around 2.1 million clones, about 92% of them present only once. Naive CD8 cells lacked CD45RO and underwent positive selection for CCR7, leaving out terminally differentiated effector memory CD45RA+ cells. Trimming removed 3 bases from V and 2 bases from J; junction bases left unmatched: 6. In germline, CDR1 is SGHNT, CDR2 YYREEE (reference sequence). The CDR3 contains 16 residues.

Sample: naive CD8+ T cells from PBMCs. The J gene is TRBJ2-7, the V gene TRBV5-4; 12 bases match TRBD2. The receptor was derived from a man aged 18 to 30 in good health. Some clones in this sample may be carry-over from other donors' samples. DNA of the CDR3: TGTGCCAGCAGCTGGGAACTAGCGGGAGGAGCCTACGAGCAGTACTTC. This sequence encodes CASSWELAGGAYEQYF.